This T cell receptor (beta chain) is drawn from a study of T cell repertoires in aging, cancer and after chemotherapy. Study-wide findings and caveats: Compared with age-matched healthy donors, untreated hematological or solid cancer patients showed higher blood TCR clonality. In each cancer cohort, median generation probability increased across chemotherapy, suggesting thymic output rebounded. Healthy donors lost TCR diversity with age mainly through richness, cancer patients through richness and evenness.

Trimming took 1 base from V and 6 from J, leaving 13 bases between them. CDR3 length: 15 residues. In germline, CDR1 is SGHVS, CDR2 FNYEAQ. The template was genomic DNA from peripheral blood, not RNA. By sample fraction, this clonotype is medium-sized. As yet, its antigen is unknown. Rearranged V-D-J TRB sequences were amplified with a mixed TRB-A/B primer pool. From the multiplex PCR reads, TCRdb called clonotypes with MiXCR, one entry per CDR3 protein. This table has about 2,000 distinct CDR3 sequences, roughly 25% appearing once. V is TRBV7-6 and J is TRBJ1-5; D is ambiguous. The specimen was blood. This TCR was recovered from a human donor with a solid tumor. The CDR3 DNA reads as TGTGCCAGCAGCTTAGAGGAGGGCTGGCGTCAGCCCCAGCATTTT. Translated: CASSLEEGWRQPQHF.